This TCR beta chain was identified during a study of blood T cell repertoires in COVID-19. In its sample, this clone was seen once. This CDR3 is also generated by other DNA sequences in the sample. In terms of age and location, participants ranged from about 18 to 90 years and lived in about 25 US areas. Cohorts were assigned according to the clinical history that participants reported. Donors of Cohort 3 who recovered were those that had two negative PCRs, clearance, or symptom resolution. CDR3 length: 14 amino acids. CDR1 and CDR2 from the germline V gene are MNHEY and SVGAGI. The trim removed 5 bases at V and 2 bases at J, leaving 3 bases unmatched. Authors' methods: Nucleated cell number was recorded as an estimate derived from reference gene primer amplification. Repertoires were generated with immunoSEQ multiplex PCR, while TCRdb's copy carries only in-frame clones and drops some. V, J and clone size are those of that table, while D and trimming were read from the DNA. The data show fewer than 250,000 clones, 86% seen once.

The sequence derives from a woman aged 45-65 years who had recovered from COVID-19. The V and J genes are TRBV6-5 and TRBJ1-5; 7 bases are shared with TRBD1. Sequencing used PBMCs or T cells enriched from blood (not recorded which). This chain's CDR3 is CASSTDRGNQPQHF. CDR3 DNA sequence: TGTGCCAGCAGTACAGACAGGGGCAATCAGCCCCAGCATTTT.